This T cell receptor (beta chain) originates from a study of blood T cell repertoires in COVID-19. Looking at the study overall: The origin of the acute and convalescent COVID-19 samples was the United States, Italy and Spain. The analysed material was cDNA or gDNA that came from T cells, B-cell-depleted T cells, or PBMCs.

Individuals aged roughly 18 to 95 years were recruited from approximately 24 US areas. Participants' reported clinical history set cohort assignment. TCRdb keeps only in-frame clones here, not all; method: immunoSEQ multiplex PCR. The data show roughly 500,000 clones, roughly 90% seen once. The germline gives CDR1 LGHNA, CDR2 YSLEER. V lost 5 bases and J lost 1; bases outside the gene matches: 5. The CDR3 has 15 residues. The sequence derives from a woman in her thirties or forties who had recovered from COVID-19. Input material: PBMCs or T cells enriched from blood (not recorded which). The V call is TRBV4-3, the J call TRBJ1-5; 7 bases align to TRBD1. In nucleotides, the CDR3 is TGCGCCAGCAGCGACAGGGCGGGGAGCAATCAGCCCCAGCATTTT. Encoded protein: CASSDRAGSNQPQHF.